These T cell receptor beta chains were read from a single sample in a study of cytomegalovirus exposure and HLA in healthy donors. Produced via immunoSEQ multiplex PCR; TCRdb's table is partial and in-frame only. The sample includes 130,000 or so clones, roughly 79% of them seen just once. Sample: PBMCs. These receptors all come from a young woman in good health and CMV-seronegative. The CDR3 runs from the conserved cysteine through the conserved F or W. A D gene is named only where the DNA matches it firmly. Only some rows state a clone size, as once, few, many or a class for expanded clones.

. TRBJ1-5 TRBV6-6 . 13 CASSNRENQPQHF TGTGCCAGCAGCAATCGGGAGAATCAGCCCCAGCATTTT
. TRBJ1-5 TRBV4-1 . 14 CASSPWGLRQPQHF TGCGCCAGCAGCCCCTGGGGGCTTCGACAGCCCCAGCATTTT
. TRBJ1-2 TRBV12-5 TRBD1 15 CASPGTGSLNYGYTF TGTGCTAGTCCCGGGACAGGGTCCCTCAACTATGGCTACACCTTC
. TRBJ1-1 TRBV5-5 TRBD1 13 CASTTGAVTEAFF TGTGCCAGCACCACAGGGGCAGTCACTGAAGCTTTCTTT
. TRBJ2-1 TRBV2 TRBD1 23 CASSGWTGIHKQISPIYPNEQFF TGTGCCAGCAGTGGGTGGACAGGGATTCATAAGCAGATTTCTCCCATTTACCCTAATGAGCAGTTCTTC
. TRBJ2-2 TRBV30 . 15 CAWSGEVQAVGELFF TGTGCCTGGAGTGGAGAGGTACAGGCGGTCGGGGAGCTGTTTTTT
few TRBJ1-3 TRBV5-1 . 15 CASSQLTGGGNTIYF TGCGCCAGCAGCCAATTGACAGGCGGTGGAAACACCATATATTTT
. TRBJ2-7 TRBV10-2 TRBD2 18 CASSESPWMLAGVYEQYF TGCGCCAGCAGTGAGTCCCCTTGGATGTTGGCGGGAGTTTACGAGCAGTACTTC
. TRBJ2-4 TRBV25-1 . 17 CASRFFPGHIAKNIQYF TGTGCCAGCAGATTTTTCCCGGGACACATAGCCAAAAACATTCAGTACTTC
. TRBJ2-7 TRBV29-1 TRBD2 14 CSAKSGASSYEQYF TGCAGCGCCAAGAGCGGGGCAAGCTCCTACGAGCAGTACTTC
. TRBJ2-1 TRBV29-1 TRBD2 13 CSVRGTSLNEQFF TGCAGCGTCCGAGGGACTAGCCTTAATGAGCAGTTCTTC
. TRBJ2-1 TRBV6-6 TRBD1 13 CASSYSTGNEQFF TGTGCCAGCAGTTACTCGACAGGGAATGAGCAGTTCTTC
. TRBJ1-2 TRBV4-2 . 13 CASSQRGDYGYTF TGTGCCAGCAGCCAACGGGGAGACTATGGCTACACCTTC
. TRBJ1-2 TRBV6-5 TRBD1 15 CASSYSVTDRTGYTF TGTGCCAGCAGTTACTCGGTCACGGACAGGACTGGCTACACCTTC
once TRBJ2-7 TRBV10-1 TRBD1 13 CASSPQGQGEQYF TGCGCCAGCAGTCCACAGGGGCAGGGCGAGCAGTACTTC
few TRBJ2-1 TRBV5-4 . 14 CASSLAGSYNEQFF TGTGCCAGCAGCTTGGCGGGCTCCTACAATGAGCAGTTCTTC
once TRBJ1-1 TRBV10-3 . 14 CAISDEVGGTEAFF TGTGCCATCAGTGATGAGGTGGGGGGCACTGAAGCTTTCTTT
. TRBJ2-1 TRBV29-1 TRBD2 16 CSVEKIRTSGTRGKFF TGCAGCGTTGAAAAAATTCGGACTAGCGGTACCCGAGGGAAGTTCTTC
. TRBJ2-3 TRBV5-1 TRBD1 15 CASSLIGQGVDTQYF TGCGCCAGCAGCTTGATTGGACAGGGGGTGGATACGCAGTATTTT
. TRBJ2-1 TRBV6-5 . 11 CASTRDNEQFF TGTGCCAGCACCCGGGACAATGAGCAGTTCTTC
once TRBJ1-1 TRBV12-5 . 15 CASGLVRWGGTEAFF TGTGCTAGTGGTTTGGTACGGTGGGGGGGGACTGAAGCTTTCTTT
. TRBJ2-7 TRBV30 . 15 CAWSVIGFGDSEQYF TGTGCCTGGAGTGTAATCGGATTTGGTGACAGCGAGCAGTACTTC
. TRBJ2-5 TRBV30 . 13 CAWSVGLQETQYF TGTGCCTGGAGTGTTGGACTGCAAGAGACCCAGTACTTC
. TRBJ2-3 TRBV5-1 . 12 CASRESTDTQYF TGCGCCAGCAGGGAGAGCACAGATACGCAGTATTTT
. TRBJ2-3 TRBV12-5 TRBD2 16 CASGSRLADRTDTQYF TGTGCTAGTGGTTCTAGACTAGCGGACCGCACAGATACGCAGTATTTT
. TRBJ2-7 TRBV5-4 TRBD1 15 CASSSLDRISYEQYF TGTGCCAGCAGCTCTCTGGACAGGATCTCCTACGAGCAGTACTTC
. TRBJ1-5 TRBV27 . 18 CASSLSAAGVSHNQPQHF TGTGCCAGCAGTTTATCAGCGGCAGGGGTGTCCCACAATCAGCCCCAGCATTTT
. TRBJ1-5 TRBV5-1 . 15 CASSPGGGTAQPQHF TGCGCCAGCAGCCCCGGGGGAGGGACCGCACAGCCCCAGCATTTT
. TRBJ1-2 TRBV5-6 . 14 CASSFTATGYGYTF TGTGCCAGCAGCTTCACAGCGACAGGCTATGGCTACACCTTC
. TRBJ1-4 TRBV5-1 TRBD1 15 CASSWTGGRGEKLFF TGCGCCAGCAGCTGGACAGGGGGGAGAGGTGAAAAACTGTTTTTT
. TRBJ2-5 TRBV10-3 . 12 CASRNREETQYF TGTGCCTCCCGAAACAGGGAGGAGACCCAGTACTTC
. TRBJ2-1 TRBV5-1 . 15 CASSLRQGSYNEQFF TGCGCCAGCAGCTTGAGGCAGGGGAGCTACAATGAGCAGTTCTTC
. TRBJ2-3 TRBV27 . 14 CASSLEDSTDTQYF TGTGCCAGCAGTTTGGAGGACTCCACAGATACGCAGTATTTT
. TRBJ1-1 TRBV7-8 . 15 CASSPTRTVNTEAFF TGTGCCAGCAGCCCCACAAGGACAGTGAACACTGAAGCTTTCTTT
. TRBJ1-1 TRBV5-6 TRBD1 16 CASSLGRGQGNTEAFF TGTGCCAGCAGCTTGGGTAGGGGACAGGGGAACACTGAAGCTTTCTTT
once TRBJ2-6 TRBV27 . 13 CATLYSGANVLTF TGTGCCACCTTATACTCTGGGGCCAACGTCCTGACTTTC
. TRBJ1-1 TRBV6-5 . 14 CASSYSTADTEAFF TGTGCCAGCAGTTACTCGACAGCCGACACTGAAGCTTTCTTT
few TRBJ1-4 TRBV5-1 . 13 CASREGDYEKLFF TGCGCCAGCAGAGAGGGTGATTATGAAAAACTGTTTTTT
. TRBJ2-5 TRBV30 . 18 CAWSAPLETNIYQETQYF TGTGCCTGGAGTGCCCCCCTGGAGACGAATATATACCAAGAGACCCAGTACTTC
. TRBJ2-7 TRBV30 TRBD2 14 CAWSGGGSSYEQYF TGTGCCTGGAGTGGCGGGGGAAGCTCCTACGAGCAGTACTTC
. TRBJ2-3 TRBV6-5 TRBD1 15 CASSYHGTVGDTQYF TGTGCCAGCAGTTATCATGGGACAGTTGGCGATACGCAGTATTTT
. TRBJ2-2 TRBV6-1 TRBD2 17 CASSETGASGRTGELFF TGTGCCAGCAGTGAAACTGGCGCTAGCGGGAGGACCGGGGAGCTGTTTTTT
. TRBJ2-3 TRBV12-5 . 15 CASGVGTSSTDTQYF TGTGCTAGTGGTGTCGGGACTTCTAGCACAGATACGCAGTATTTT
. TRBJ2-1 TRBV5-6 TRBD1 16 CASSWAQGAAYNEQFF TGTGCCAGCAGCTGGGCGCAGGGGGCGGCTTACAATGAGCAGTTCTTC
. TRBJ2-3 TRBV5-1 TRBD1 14 CASSPGQGTDTQYF TGCGCCAGCAGCCCGGGACAGGGCACAGATACGCAGTATTTT
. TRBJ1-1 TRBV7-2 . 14 CASSLVHRDTEAFF TGTGCCAGCAGCTTAGTACACCGGGACACTGAAGCTTTCTTT
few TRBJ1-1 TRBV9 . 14 CASSMAGTPGEAFF TGTGCCAGCAGCATGGCGGGAACGCCCGGTGAAGCTTTCTTT
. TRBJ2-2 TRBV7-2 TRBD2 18 CASSWGPSGRGSTGELFF TGTGCCAGCAGCTGGGGACCTAGCGGGAGGGGATCCACCGGGGAGCTGTTTTTT
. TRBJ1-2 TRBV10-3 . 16 CAISESLSGTENGYTF TGTGCCATCAGTGAGTCCCTAAGCGGGACTGAAAATGGCTACACCTTC
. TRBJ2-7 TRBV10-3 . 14 CAISGHVNSYEQYF TGTGCCATCAGTGGTCATGTCAACTCCTACGAGCAGTACTTC
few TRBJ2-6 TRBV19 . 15 CASSMAVGTDSVLTF TGTGCCAGTAGTATGGCGGTCGGGACTGACTCCGTCCTGACTTTC
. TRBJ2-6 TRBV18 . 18 CASSAEPGGNRGANVLTF TGTGCCAGCTCCGCCGAGCCAGGAGGGAACCGTGGGGCCAACGTCCTGACTTTC
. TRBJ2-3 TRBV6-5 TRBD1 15 CASSPGQGSTDTQYF TGTGCCAGCAGTCCGGGACAGGGCAGCACAGATACGCAGTATTTT
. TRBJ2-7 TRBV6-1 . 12 CASRKQADEQYF TGTGCCAGCAGAAAACAGGCGGACGAGCAGTACTTC
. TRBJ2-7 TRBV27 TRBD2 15 CASRRLAGGPYEQYF TGTGCCAGCAGGCGACTAGCGGGAGGGCCGTACGAGCAGTACTTC
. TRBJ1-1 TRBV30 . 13 CAWSLLRGTEAFF TGTGCCTGGAGTCTTCTAAGAGGTACTGAAGCTTTCTTT